Given below is one T cell receptor beta chain in context. Germline V gives CDR1 ENHRY, CDR2 SYGVKD. V trimming: 2 bases; J trimming: 8 bases; junction bases outside the gene matches: 14. CDR3 length: 17 residues. The data were obtained in a study of blood T cell repertoires in COVID-19. Study-level information: The United States, Italy and Spain supplied acute and convalescent COVID-19 samples. The analysed material was cDNA or gDNA that came from T cells, B-cell-depleted T cells, or PBMCs.

Per the study methods: How many nucleated cells were present was estimated from reference gene primer amplification. Libraries were prepared by immunoSEQ multiplex PCR; TCRdb keeps only in-frame clonotypes and omits some of them. The V and J calls and the clone size are those of that table, but D and trimming were determined from the DNA. There are under 150,000 clones in the sample; just under 85% occur only once, and around 3.1% lies in the top ten. The chain recombines TRBV10-3 with TRBJ1-4; TRBD1 matches at 7 bases. This clonotype was sampled from a woman aged 40 to 50 with active or convalescent COVID-19. The sample taken for sequencing was peripheral blood. CDR3 nucleotides: TGTGCCATCAGTGAGGGGACAGCCTACTCAACGGAGGAAAAACTGTTTTTT. Its protein product is CAISEGTAYSTEEKLFF.